One sample yielded the 15 T cell receptor beta chains listed below, sequenced in a study of shared clonotypes between healthy human individuals (dated by TCRdb to the early 2020s). Library construction relied on the immunoSEQ multiplex PCR assay. TCRdb's version of the immuneACCESS table is confined to in-frame rearrangements and falls short of the full clone set. An unresolved V gene accounts for under half of the shortfall where checked; the remainder is of unknown origin. The sample table holds approximately 1,000,000 clones, of which approximately 80% were seen once. Of the sample, 0.5% to 0.6% is held by the ten largest clones. Sample: memory CD4+ T cells from PBMCs. Interpreted using the paper, the cell subset or site label stands for: CD45RA-negative fraction. The receptor set was obtained from a man in his late teens or twenties in good health. Some clones in this sample may be carry-over from other donors' samples.

This clone was observed a few times. V and J are TRBV7-9 and TRBJ2-7; 9 bases fit TRBD1. The CDR3 extends over 13 amino acids. J was trimmed by 6 bases and V by 5 bases; bases with no gene match: 5. Germline V gives CDR1 SEHNR, CDR2 FQNEAQ (reference sequence). This chain's CDR3 is CASSRRQGGEQYF. DNA for the CDR3: TGTGCCAGCAGCAGGAGACAGGGGGGCGAGCAGTACTTC.

This rearrangement joins TRBV5-1 to TRBJ1-3, with D maybe TRBD1 (5 bases). The CDR3 is 16 amino acids. The V gene lost 4 bases and the J gene lost 0 bases, with 14 bases spanning the gap. Germline CDR1 SGHRS, CDR2 YFSETQ. The chain's CDR3 is CASSPIARASGNTIYF. The CDR3 region has the DNA TGCGCCAGCAGCCCAATAGCCAGGGCCTCTGGAAACACCATATATTTT. Full variable domain (remainder filled in from reference TRBV5-1 and TRBJ1-3): KAGVTQTPRYLIKTRGQQVTLSCSPISGHRSVSWYQQTPGQGLQFLFEYFSETQRNKGNFPGRFSGRQFSNSRSEMNVSTLELGDSALYLCASSPIARASGNTIYFGEGSWLTVV.

Remarks on this clone: The same CDR3 can be traced to other DNA sequences in this sample. This rearrangement joins TRBV7-3 to TRBJ2-7, with TRBD1 identical over 9 bases. The CDR3 contains 14 residues. Germline values: CDR1 SGHTA, CDR2 FQGTGA. The junction had 8 bases not matched to a gene; V was cut back by 5 bases and J by 6 bases. CDR3 DNA: TGTGCCAGCAGCCCCTCGGGACAGGGTAGCGAGCAGTACTTC. It yields the protein CASSPSGQGSEQYF.

A single count supports this clone. The genes are TRBV28 and TRBJ1-5; D is possibly TRBD1 (6 bases). The germline gives CDR1 MDHEN, CDR2 SYDVKM. V was shortened by 2 bases and J by 1 base, with 12 bases between the two germline ends. The CDR3 spans 16 residues. The chain's CDR3 is CASSLRGIASNQPQHF. The CDR3, as DNA: TGTGCCAGCAGTTTAAGGGGGATAGCAAGCAATCAGCCCCAGCATTTT.

To note about this clone: Other DNA sequences in this sample translate to the same CDR3. The chain has TRBV9 and TRBJ1-1, with 7 bases matching TRBD1. V lost 3 bases to trimming and J lost 0 bases; unmatched junction nucleotides: 2. This CDR3 is built from 14 residues. Germline V gene lookup returns CDR1 SGDLS and CDR2 YYNGEE. CDR3 sequence (DNA): TGTGCCAGCAGCGCGGACAGGATGAACACTGAAGCTTTCTTT. It translates to CASSADRMNTEAFF.

Turning to this clone: At the DNA level, this CDR3 is encoded by other sequences in the same sample as well. The rearrangement links TRBV28 to TRBJ2-1; D unclear. The CDR3 is 13 residues long. The germline V gene has CDR1 MDHEN and CDR2 SYDVKM. With 6 bases removed from V and 4 bases from J, the gap between germline ends came to 10 bases. The CDR3 spells CASSLDVYNEQFF. CDR3 in DNA: TGTGCCAGCAGCTTAGACGTTTACAATGAGCAGTTCTTC.

The chain carries TRBV7-8 and TRBJ1-2; D gene unclear. Trimming cost V 5 bases and J 8 bases, with 15 bases left between them. This CDR3 has 13 residues. Germline V gene sequence: CDR1 SGHVS, CDR2 FQNEAQ. The CDR3 DNA reads as TGTGCCAGCAGCCGTTACAGCGGAGGAGGCTACACCTTC. As protein: CASSRYSGGGYTF.

This chain connects TRBV10-1 to TRBJ2-7; 10 bases are shared with TRBD1. Germline CDR1 is WNHNN and CDR2 is SYGVQD (reference sequence). The CDR3 consists of 13 residues. J was trimmed by 10 bases and V by 4 bases; bases with no gene match: 7. CDR3 residues: CASSGGTGVTQYF. In DNA form, the CDR3 reads TGCGCCAGCAGTGGGGGGACAGGGGTAACTCAGTACTTC.

As concerns this clone: The same CDR3 arises from other DNA sequences in this sample as well. The chain couples TRBV5-1 to TRBJ2-6, with a possible D match to TRBD1 (6 bases). CDR1 is SGHRS, CDR2 YFSETQ, per germline. The CDR3 contains 16 residues. Trimming removed 1 base at V and 0 bases at J, with 8 bases between. DNA of the CDR3: TGCGCCAGCAGCTTGTGGACAGTCTCTGGGGCCAACGTCCTGACTTTC. It encodes CASSLWTVSGANVLTF.

The gene calls are TRBV5-4 and TRBJ2-3; 13 bases align to TRBD2. Germline CDR1 and CDR2: SGHNT and YYREEE (reference sequence). The CDR3 covers 17 residues. V was pared by 4 bases and J by 1 base, with 6 bases of the junction left unmatched. CDR3 in amino acids: CASSHGTSGTGTDTQYF. As DNA, the CDR3 is TGTGCCAGCAGCCACGGGACTAGCGGGACCGGCACAGATACGCAGTATTTT. The full variable domain, its missing parts supplied by reference TRBV5-4 and TRBJ2-3, is ETGVTQSPTHLIKTRGQQVTLRCSSQSGHNTVSWYQQALGQGPQFIFQYYREEENGRGNFPPRFSGLQFPNYSSELNVNALELDDSALYLCASSHGTSGTGTDTQYFGPGTRLTVL.

The chain uses TRBV18 and TRBJ2-1, with 9 positions matching TRBD2. Germline V CDR1 and CDR2: KGHSH, LQKENI. V was clipped by 3 bases and J by 4 bases; unmatched bases: 10. The CDR3 loop spans 17 amino acids. The CDR3 coding sequence is TGTGCCAGCTCACCCCGTCCAACTAGCGGGCCTTACAATGAGCAGTTCTTC. It translates to CASSPRPTSGPYNEQFF.

This rearrangement joins TRBV18 to TRBJ2-7, with 8 positions matching TRBD2. This CDR3 contains 18 residues. Germline CDR1 and CDR2: KGHSH and LQKENI. V dropped 3 bases and J dropped 0; count of bases not matched to a gene: 13. CDR3 sequence: CASSPGVPGGPSSYEQYF. The CDR3 nucleotides read TGTGCCAGCTCACCGGGCGTTCCGGGGGGGCCTAGCTCCTACGAGCAGTACTTC.

The chain joins TRBV5-1 to TRBJ2-1, with 13 bases aligning to TRBD2. The length of the CDR3 is 17 residues. V shed 4 bases and J 7 bases; nucleotides not matched to a gene: 11. CDR1 and CDR2 (germline): SGHRS, YFSETQ. The CDR3 nucleotides are TGCGCCAGCAGCCCCCTGAGGACTAGCGGGAGCGTGAATGAGCAGTTCTTC. This sequence encodes CASSPLRTSGSVNEQFF.

A remark on this clone: The sample carries other DNA sequences with the same CDR3. The chain carries TRBV7-9 and TRBJ1-3; D not resolved. Trimming took off 1 base at V and 1 base at J, with 5 bases between the two ends. The CDR3 extends over 14 amino acids. Germline V gene sequence: CDR1 SEHNR, CDR2 FQNEAQ (reference sequence). CDR3 loop: CASSLGFSGNTIYF. For the CDR3, the DNA is TGTGCCAGCAGCTTAGGGTTTTCTGGAAACACCATATATTTT.

Worth noting for this clone: The same CDR3 arises from other DNA sequences in this sample as well. This CDR3 is CASSLGLAGTDTQYF. CDR3 DNA: TGCGCCAGCAGCTTGGGCCTAGCGGGAACAGATACGCAGTATTTT. The chain uses TRBV5-1 and TRBJ2-3; the match to TRBD2 covers 9 bases. The length of the CDR3 is 15 residues. In germline, CDR1 is SGHRS, CDR2 YFSETQ. The ends lost 0 bases at V and 3 bases at J; junction bases unmatched: 2.